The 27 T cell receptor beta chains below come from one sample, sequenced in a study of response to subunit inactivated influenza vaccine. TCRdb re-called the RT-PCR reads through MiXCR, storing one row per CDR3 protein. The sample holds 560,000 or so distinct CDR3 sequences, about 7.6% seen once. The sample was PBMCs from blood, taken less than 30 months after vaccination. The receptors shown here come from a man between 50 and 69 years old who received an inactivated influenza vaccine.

The chain's CDR3 is CASSEMAGTTDTQYF. In DNA, the CDR3 is TGTGCCAGCAGTGAAATGGCAGGCACCACAGATACGCAGTATTTT. The chain has TRBV6-1 and TRBJ2-3; D is undetermined. In germline, CDR1 is MNHNS, CDR2 SASEGT. The CDR3 is 15 amino acids. The V and J ends lost 2 bases and 2 bases respectively, with 11 bases between them.

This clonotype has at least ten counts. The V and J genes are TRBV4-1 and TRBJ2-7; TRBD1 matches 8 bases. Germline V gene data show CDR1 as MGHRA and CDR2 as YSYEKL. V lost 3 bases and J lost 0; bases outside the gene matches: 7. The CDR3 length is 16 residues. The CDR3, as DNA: TGCGCCAGCAGCCAGGGTCCGGACAGGGTCTCCTACGAGCAGTACTTC. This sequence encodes CASSQGPDRVSYEQYF.

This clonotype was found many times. The CDR3 reads CASSLAIGLDRYEQYF. CDR3 in DNA: TGTGCCAGCAGCTTAGCTATCGGACTAGATCGGTACGAGCAGTACTTC. V is TRBV11-1 and J is TRBJ2-7; 7 bases are shared with TRBD2. The length of the CDR3 is 16 residues. Unmatched junction bases numbered 9, after V lost 0 bases and J lost 4 bases. CDR1 and CDR2 (germline): SGHAT, FQDESV (reference sequence). The full variable domain, rest sourced from reference TRBV11-1 and TRBJ2-7, is EAEVAQSPRYKITEKSQAVAFWCDPISGHATLYWYRQILGQGPELLVQFQDESVVDDSQLPKDRFSAERLKGVDSTLKIQPAELGDSAMYLCASSLAIGLDRYEQYFGPGTRLTVT.

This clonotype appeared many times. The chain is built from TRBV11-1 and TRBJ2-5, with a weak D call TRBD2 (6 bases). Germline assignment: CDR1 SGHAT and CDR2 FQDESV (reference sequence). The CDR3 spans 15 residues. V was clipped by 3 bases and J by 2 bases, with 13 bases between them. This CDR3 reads CASSLEGFGQETQYF. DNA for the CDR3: TGTGCCAGCAGCTTGGAGGGATTCGGACAAGAGACCCAGTACTTC.

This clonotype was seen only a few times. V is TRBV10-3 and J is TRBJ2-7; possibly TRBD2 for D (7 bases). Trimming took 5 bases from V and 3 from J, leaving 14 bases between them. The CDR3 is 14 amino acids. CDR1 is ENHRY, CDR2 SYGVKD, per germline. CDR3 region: CAISTRGEGYEQYF. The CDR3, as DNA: TGTGCCATCAGTACGAGGGGGGAGGGCTACGAGCAGTACTTC.

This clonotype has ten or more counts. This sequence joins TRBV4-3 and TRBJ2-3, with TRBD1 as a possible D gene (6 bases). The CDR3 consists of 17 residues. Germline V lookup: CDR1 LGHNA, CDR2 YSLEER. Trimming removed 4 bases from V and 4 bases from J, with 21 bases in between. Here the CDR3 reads CASSREIRGSGADTQYF. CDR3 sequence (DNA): TGCGCCAGCAGCCGAGAGATAAGGGGGAGTGGGGCAGATACGCAGTATTTT.

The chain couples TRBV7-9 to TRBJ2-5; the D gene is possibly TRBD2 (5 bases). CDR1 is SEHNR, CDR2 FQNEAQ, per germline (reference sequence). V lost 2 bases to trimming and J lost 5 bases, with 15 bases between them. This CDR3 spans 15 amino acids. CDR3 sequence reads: CASSLNAIGGETQYF. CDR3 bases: TGTGCCAGCAGCTTAAACGCCATTGGCGGGGAGACCCAGTACTTC.

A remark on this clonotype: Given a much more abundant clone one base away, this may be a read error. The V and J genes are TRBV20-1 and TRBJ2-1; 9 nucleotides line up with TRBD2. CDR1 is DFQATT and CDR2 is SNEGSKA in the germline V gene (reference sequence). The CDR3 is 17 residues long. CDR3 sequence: CCASDFGPSGIYNEQFF. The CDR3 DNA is TGCTGTGCTAGTGATTTTGGCCCTAGCGGGATCTACAATGAGCAGTTCTTC.

As DNA, the CDR3 is TGTGCCAGCAGCGTAAGGCGGGGATCCACAGATACGCAGTATTTT. Its translation: CASSVRRGSTDTQYF. The gene calls are TRBV9 and TRBJ2-3, with a weak D call TRBD2 (6 bases). Per germline, CDR1 SGDLS and CDR2 YYNGEE. This CDR3 is 15 amino acids long. The V end lost 1 base, the J end lost 2 bases, and 11 bases lay between the germline ends.

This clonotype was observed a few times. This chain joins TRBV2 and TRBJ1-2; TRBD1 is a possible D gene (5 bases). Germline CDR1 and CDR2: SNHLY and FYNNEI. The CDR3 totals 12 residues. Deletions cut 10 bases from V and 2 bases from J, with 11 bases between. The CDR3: CAIDRRNYGYTF. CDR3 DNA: TGTGCCATAGACAGACGGAACTATGGCTACACCTTC.

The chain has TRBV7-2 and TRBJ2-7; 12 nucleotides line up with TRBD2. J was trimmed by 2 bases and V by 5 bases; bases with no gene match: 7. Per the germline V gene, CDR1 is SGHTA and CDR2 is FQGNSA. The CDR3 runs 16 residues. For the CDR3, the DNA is TGTGCCAGCAGCACCTGGACTAGCGGGAACACCTACGAGCAGTACTTC. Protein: CASSTWTSGNTYEQYF.

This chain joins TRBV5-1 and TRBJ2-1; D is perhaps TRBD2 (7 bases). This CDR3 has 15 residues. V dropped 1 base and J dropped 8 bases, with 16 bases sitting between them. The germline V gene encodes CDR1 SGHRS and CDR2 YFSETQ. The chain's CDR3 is CASSLRQGRGDEQFF. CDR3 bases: TGCGCCAGCAGCTTGAGGCAGGGGAGGGGCGATGAGCAGTTCTTC.

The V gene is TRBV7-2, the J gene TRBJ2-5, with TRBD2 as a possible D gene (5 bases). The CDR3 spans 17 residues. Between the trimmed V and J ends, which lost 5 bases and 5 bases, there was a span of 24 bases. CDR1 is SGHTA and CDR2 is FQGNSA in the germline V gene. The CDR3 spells CASSPFWLTASGETQYF. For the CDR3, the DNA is TGTGCCAGCAGCCCCTTCTGGCTTACAGCCTCGGGGGAGACCCAGTACTTC.

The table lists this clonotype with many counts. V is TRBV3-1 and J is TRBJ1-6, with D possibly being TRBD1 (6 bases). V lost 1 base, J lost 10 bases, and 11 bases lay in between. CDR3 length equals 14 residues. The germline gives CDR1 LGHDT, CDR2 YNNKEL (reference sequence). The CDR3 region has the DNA TGTGCCAGCAGCCAAGCAGGGGCTAGGTCACCCCTCCACTTT. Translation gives CASSQAGARSPLHF.

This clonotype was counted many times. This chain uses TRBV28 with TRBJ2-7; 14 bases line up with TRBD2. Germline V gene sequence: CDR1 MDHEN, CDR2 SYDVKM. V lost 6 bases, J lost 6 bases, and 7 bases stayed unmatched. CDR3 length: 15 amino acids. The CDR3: CASRSSGLAGAEQYF. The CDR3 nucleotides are TGTGCCAGCAGATCCTCGGGACTAGCGGGAGCCGAGCAGTACTTC.

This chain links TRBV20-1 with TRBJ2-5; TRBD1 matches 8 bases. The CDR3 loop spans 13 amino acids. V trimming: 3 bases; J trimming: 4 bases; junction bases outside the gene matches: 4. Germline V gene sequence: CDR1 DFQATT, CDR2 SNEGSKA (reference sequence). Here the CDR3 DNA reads TGCAGTGCTAGGGCAGACAGGGGAGAGACCCAGTACTTC. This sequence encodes CSARADRGETQYF.

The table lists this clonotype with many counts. CDR3 loop: CASSLRTAENTGELFF. In DNA form, the CDR3 reads TGCGCCAGCAGCCTCCGGACTGCTGAGAACACCGGGGAGCTGTTTTTT. V and J are TRBV4-1 and TRBJ2-2, with D possibly being TRBD2 (5 bases). Trimming took off 4 bases at V and 1 base at J, with 13 bases between the two ends. The CDR3 loop spans 16 amino acids. Germline CDR1 and CDR2: MGHRA and YSYEKL.

The CDR3 region is CATSSMTPPRGNQPQHF. In DNA, the CDR3 is TGTGCCACCAGCAGTATGACACCCCCTCGGGGCAATCAGCCCCAGCATTTT. The chain joins TRBV15 to TRBJ1-5, with D unclear. In germline, CDR1 is LNHNV, CDR2 YYDKDF (reference sequence). V shed 3 bases and J shed 2 bases, with 17 bases lying between them. This CDR3 comprises 17 residues.

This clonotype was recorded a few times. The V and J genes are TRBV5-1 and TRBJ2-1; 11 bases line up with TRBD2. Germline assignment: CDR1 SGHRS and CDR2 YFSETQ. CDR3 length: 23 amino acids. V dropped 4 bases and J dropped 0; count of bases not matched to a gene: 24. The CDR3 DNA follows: TGCGCCAGCAGCATCCCCTCAGGACAGGGCATTAGCGGGAGGGATAGCTCCTACAATGAGCAGTTCTTC. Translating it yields CASSIPSGQGISGRDSSYNEQFF.

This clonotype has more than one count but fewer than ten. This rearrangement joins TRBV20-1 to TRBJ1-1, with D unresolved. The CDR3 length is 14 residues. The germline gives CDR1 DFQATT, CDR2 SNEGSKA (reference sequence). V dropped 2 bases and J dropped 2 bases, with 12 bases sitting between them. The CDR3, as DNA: TGCAGTGCTAGACAAGCCCGGGCCAACACTGAAGCTTTCTTT. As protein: CSARQARANTEAFF.

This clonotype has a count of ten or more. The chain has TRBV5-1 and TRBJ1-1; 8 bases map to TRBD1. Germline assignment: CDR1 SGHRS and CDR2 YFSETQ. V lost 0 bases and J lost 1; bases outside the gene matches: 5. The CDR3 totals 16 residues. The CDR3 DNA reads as TGCGCCAGCAGCTTGGAGGTCAGGGGGCCGAACACTGAAGCTTTCTTT. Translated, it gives CASSLEVRGPNTEAFF.

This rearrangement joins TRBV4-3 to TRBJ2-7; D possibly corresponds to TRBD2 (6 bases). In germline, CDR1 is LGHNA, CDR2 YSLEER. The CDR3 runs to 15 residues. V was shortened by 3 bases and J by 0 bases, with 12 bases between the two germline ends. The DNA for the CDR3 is TGCGCCAGCAGCCAGGTAGCGGACCACTCCTACGAGCAGTACTTC. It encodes CASSQVADHSYEQYF.

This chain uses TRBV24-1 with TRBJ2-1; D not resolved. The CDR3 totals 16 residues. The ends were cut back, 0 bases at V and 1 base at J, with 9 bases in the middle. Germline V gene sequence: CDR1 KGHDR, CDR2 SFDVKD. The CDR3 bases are TGTGCCACCAGTGATTTGGTAGCACGGTCCTACAATGAGCAGTTCTTC. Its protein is CATSDLVARSYNEQFF.

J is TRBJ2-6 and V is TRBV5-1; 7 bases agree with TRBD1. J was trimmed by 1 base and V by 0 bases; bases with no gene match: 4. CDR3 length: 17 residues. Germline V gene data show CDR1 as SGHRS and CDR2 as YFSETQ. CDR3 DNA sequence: TGCGCCAGCAGCTTGGGGACAGGAATATCTGGGGCCAACGTCCTGACTTTC. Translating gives CASSLGTGISGANVLTF.

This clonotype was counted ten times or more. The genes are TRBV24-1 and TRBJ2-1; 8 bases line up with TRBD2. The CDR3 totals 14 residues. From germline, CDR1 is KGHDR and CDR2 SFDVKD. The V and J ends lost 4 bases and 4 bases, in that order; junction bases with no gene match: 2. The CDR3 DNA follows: TGTGCCACCAGTGACGGGGGGGGATACAATGAGCAGTTCTTC. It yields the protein CATSDGGGYNEQFF.

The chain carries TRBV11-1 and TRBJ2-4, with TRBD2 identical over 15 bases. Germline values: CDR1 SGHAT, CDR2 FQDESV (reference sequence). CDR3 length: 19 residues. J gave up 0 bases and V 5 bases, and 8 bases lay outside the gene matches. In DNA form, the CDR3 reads TGTGCCAGCAGCCCGGGACTAGCGGGGGGCCCAGTAGCCAAAAACATTCAGTACTTC. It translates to CASSPGLAGGPVAKNIQYF.

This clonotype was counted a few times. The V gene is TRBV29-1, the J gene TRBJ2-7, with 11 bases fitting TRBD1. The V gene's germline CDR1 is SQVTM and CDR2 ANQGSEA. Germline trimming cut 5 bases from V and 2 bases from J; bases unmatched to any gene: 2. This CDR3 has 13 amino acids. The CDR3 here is CSVRTGGTYEQYF. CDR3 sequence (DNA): TGCAGCGTTCGGACAGGGGGCACCTACGAGCAGTACTTC.